The 12 T cell receptor beta chains below come from one sample, sequenced in a study of blood T cell repertoires in COVID-19. TCRdb keeps only in-frame clones here, not all; method: immunoSEQ multiplex PCR. The table has about 280,000 clones, approximately 85% seen once. Sequencing was done on a sample of peripheral blood. The receptors stem from a human donor in a cohort sampled during active COVID-19.

This clone was counted only a few times. The chain joins TRBV29-1 to TRBJ2-2; D unclear. The CDR3 has 11 amino acids. Trimming took 7 bases from V and 8 from J, leaving 11 bases between them. Germline V gene data show CDR1 as SQVTM and CDR2 as ANQGSEA. CDR3 DNA: TGCAGCGGTACGTCAACAGGGGAGCTGTTTTTT. It yields the protein CSGTSTGELFF.

This clone was picked up a small number of times. This chain uses TRBV7-2 with TRBJ2-7; D is uncertain. This CDR3 is built from 15 residues. Trimming removed 8 bases at V and 5 bases at J, with 22 bases between. The germline gives CDR1 SGHTA, CDR2 FQGNSA. The chain's CDR3 is CASSDTVQNLHEQYF. CDR3 nucleotide sequence: TGTGCCAGCTCCGATACTGTACAGAATCTACACGAGCAGTACTTC.

This chain uses TRBV5-1 with TRBJ2-3; 7 nucleotides line up with TRBD2. Trimming cost V 0 bases and J 3 bases; bases outside gene matches: 7. Germline-derived CDR1 and CDR2 are SGHRS and YFSETQ. The CDR3 spans 16 residues. The CDR3 here is CASSLESGIATDTQYF. The CDR3 coding sequence is TGCGCCAGCAGCTTGGAGAGCGGGATTGCAACAGATACGCAGTATTTT.

The V call is TRBV11-2, the J call TRBJ2-5; no definite D call. The germline V gene encodes CDR1 SGHAT and CDR2 FQNNGV. Trimming shortened V by 1 base and J by 5 bases, and 17 bases separated the two germline ends. The CDR3 extends over 16 amino acids. The CDR3 protein is CASSLASSEAWETQYF. Written as DNA, the CDR3 is TGTGCCAGCAGCTTAGCGTCATCTGAGGCCTGGGAGACCCAGTACTTC.

V and J are TRBV4-1 and TRBJ2-3, with TRBD2 identical over 7 bases. CDR3 length equals 16 residues. CDR1 is MGHRA, CDR2 YSYEKL, per germline. Trimming took 4 bases from V and 3 from J; bases not matched to a gene: 10. CDR3 sequence reads: CASSPSRGAGTDTQYF. Here the CDR3 DNA reads TGCGCCAGCAGCCCCTCCCGGGGAGCGGGAACAGATACGCAGTATTTT.

The gene calls are TRBV19 and TRBJ1-2; possibly TRBD1 for D (5 bases). V lost 2 bases and J lost 8, with 18 bases in between. CDR3 size: 15 residues. CDR1 and CDR2 from the germline V gene are LNHDA and SQIVND (reference sequence). CDR3 nucleotides: TGTGCCAGTAGTATATTGGGCCAGGGTATTCTCGGCTACACCTTC. As protein: CASSILGQGILGYTF.

This clone was found once. The chain employs TRBV13 and TRBJ1-6; 8 bases match TRBD1. CDR3 size: 15 residues. Trimming removed 5 bases from V and 5 bases from J; junction bases left unmatched: 5. Germline-derived CDR1 and CDR2 are PRHDT and FYEKMQ (reference sequence). CDR3 sequence: CASSPGTGNNSPLHF. In DNA, the CDR3 is TGTGCCAGCAGCCCAGGGACAGGCAATAATTCACCCCTCCACTTT.

CDR3 bases: TGTGCCAGTACCCCGGATAGCGGGAGGGGTGAGCAGTTCTTC. This translates into CASTPDSGRGEQFF. The gene calls are TRBV19 and TRBJ2-1; 11 nucleotides align to TRBD2. Germline-derived CDR1 and CDR2 are LNHDA and SQIVND (reference sequence). The V segment lost 7 bases and the J segment 9 bases; nucleotides outside the gene matches: 8. CDR3 size: 14 residues.

This sequence joins TRBV7-6 and TRBJ1-6; D unresolved. This CDR3 region has 15 residues. V shed 1 base and J shed 7 bases, with 11 bases lying between them. Germline V CDR1 and CDR2: SGHVS, FNYEAQ. The CDR3 DNA is TGTGCCAGCAGCTTAGATGGCGGCTTGAATTCACCCCTCCACTTT. Translating it yields CASSLDGGLNSPLHF.

The chain has TRBV28 and TRBJ2-2; 7 positions match TRBD2. After removal of 5 bases from V and 1 base from J, the junction contained 4 bases not matched to a gene. CDR3 size: 15 residues. Germline CDR1 MDHEN, CDR2 SYDVKM. CDR3 sequence: CASSPPSGNTGELFF. The CDR3 nucleotides read TGTGCCAGCAGTCCCCCTAGCGGGAACACCGGGGAGCTGTTTTTT.

The chain employs TRBV19 and TRBJ1-6; TRBD1 aligns across 7 bases. CDR3 size: 13 residues. Germline V gives CDR1 LNHDA, CDR2 SQIVND (reference sequence). J lost 11 bases, V lost 5 bases, and 6 bases had no gene match. The CDR3 here is CASSSTDRPPLHF. The CDR3 nucleotides are TGTGCCAGTAGTTCCACGGACAGGCCACCCCTCCACTTT.

The chain couples TRBV4-1 to TRBJ1-2; a weak D match, TRBD1 (5 bases). Trimming stripped 0 bases from V and 0 bases from J, with 11 bases between. In germline, CDR1 is MGHRA, CDR2 YSYEKL. CDR3 size: 16 residues. The CDR3 region is CASSQDFDSPNYGYTF. CDR3 bases: TGCGCCAGCAGCCAAGATTTCGACAGCCCTAACTATGGCTACACCTTC.